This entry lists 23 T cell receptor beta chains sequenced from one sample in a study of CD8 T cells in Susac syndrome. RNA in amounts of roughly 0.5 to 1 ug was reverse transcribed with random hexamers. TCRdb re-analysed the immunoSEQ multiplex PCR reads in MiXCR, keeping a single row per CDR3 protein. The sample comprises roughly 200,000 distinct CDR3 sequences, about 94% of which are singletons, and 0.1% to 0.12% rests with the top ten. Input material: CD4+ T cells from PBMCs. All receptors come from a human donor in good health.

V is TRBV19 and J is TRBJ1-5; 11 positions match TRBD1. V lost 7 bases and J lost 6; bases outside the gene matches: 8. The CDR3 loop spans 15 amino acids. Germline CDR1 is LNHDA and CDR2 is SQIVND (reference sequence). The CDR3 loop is CASTPGQGVPQPQHF. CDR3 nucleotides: TGTGCCAGTACCCCGGGACAGGGGGTCCCTCAGCCCCAGCATTTT.

The CDR3 sequence: CSVRTLRGETQYF. The CDR3 nucleotides read TGCAGCGTTCGGACCTTAAGGGGAGAGACCCAGTACTTC. The chain joins TRBV29-1 to TRBJ2-5; maybe TRBD1 (5 bases). V lost 5 bases and J lost 4, with 14 bases in between. The length of the CDR3 is 13 residues. Per the germline V gene, CDR1 is SQVTM and CDR2 is ANQGSEA.

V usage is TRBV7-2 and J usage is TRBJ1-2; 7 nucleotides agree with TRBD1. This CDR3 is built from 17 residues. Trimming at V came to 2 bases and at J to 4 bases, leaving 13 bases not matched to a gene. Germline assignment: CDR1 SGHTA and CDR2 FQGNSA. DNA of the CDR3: TGTGCCAGCAGCTTAAGACAGGGATCACGAGGCGGCTATGGCTACACCTTC. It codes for CASSLRQGSRGGYGYTF.

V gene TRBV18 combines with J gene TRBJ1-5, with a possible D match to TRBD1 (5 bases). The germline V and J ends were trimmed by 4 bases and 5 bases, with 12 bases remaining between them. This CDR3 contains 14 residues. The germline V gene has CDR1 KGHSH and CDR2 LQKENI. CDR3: CASSLGVGDQPQHF. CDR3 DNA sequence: TGTGCCAGCTCACTAGGGGTAGGCGATCAGCCCCAGCATTTT.

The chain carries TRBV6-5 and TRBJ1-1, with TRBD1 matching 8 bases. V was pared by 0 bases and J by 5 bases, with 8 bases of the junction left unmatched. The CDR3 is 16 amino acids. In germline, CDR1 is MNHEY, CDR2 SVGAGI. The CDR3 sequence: CASSYSNTHRGTEAFF. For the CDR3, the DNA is TGTGCCAGCAGTTACTCGAATACCCACAGGGGGACTGAAGCTTTCTTT.

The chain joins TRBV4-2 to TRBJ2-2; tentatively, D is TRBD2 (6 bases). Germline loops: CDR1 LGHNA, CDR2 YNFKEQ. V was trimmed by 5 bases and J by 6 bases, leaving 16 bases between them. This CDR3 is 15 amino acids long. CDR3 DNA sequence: TGTGCCAGCAGCATCCGGGACTCCGAAGCCGGGGAGCTGTTTTTT. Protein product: CASSIRDSEAGELFF.

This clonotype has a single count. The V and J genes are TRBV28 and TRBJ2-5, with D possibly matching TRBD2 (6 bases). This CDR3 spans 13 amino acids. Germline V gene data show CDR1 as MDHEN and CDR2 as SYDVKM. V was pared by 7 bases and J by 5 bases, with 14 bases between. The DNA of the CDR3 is TGTGCCAGCAAGTCGGGGGTTCGGGAGACCCAGTACTTC. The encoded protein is CASKSGVRETQYF.

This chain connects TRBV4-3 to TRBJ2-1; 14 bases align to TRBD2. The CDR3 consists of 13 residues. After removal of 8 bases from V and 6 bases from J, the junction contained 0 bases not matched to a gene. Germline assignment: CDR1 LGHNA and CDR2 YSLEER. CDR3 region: CASGLAGGNEQFF. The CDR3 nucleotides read TGCGCCAGCGGACTAGCGGGGGGCAATGAGCAGTTCTTC.

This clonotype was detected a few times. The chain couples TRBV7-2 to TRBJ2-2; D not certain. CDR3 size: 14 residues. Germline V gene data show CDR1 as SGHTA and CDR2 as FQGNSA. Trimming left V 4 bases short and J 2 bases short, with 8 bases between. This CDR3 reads CASSSEANTGELFF. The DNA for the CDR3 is TGTGCCAGCAGCTCAGAGGCCAACACCGGGGAGCTGTTTTTT.

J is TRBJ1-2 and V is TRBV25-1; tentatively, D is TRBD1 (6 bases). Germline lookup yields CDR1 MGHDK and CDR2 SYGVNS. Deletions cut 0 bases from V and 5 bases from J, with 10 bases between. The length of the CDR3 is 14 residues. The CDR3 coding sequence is TGTGCCAGCAGTGAATATGAACAGGGATATGGCTACACCTTC. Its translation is CASSEYEQGYGYTF.

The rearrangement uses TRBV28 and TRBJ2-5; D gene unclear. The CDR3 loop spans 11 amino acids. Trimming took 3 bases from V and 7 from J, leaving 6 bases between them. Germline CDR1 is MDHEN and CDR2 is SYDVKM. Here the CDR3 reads CASSFEATQYF. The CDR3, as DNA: TGTGCCAGCAGTTTTGAGGCGACCCAGTACTTC.

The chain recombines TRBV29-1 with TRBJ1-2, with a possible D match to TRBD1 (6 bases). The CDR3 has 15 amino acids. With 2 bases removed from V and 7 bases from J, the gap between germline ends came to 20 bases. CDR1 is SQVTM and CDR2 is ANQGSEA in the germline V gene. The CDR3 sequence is CSVEHRATVYGGYTF. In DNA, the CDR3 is TGCAGCGTTGAACACAGGGCGACGGTGTATGGTGGCTACACCTTC.

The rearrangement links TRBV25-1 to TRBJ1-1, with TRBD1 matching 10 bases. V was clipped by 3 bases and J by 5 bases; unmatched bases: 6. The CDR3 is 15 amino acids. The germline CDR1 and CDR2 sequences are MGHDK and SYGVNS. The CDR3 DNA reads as TGTGCCAGCAGTGAGATCCAGGGACAGGGGACTGAAGCTTTCTTT. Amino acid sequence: CASSEIQGQGTEAFF.

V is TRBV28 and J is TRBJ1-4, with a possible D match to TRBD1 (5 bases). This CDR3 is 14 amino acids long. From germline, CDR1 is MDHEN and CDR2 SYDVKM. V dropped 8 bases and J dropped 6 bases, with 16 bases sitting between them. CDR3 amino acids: CASQNPGQDEKLFF. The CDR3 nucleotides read TGTGCCAGCCAAAACCCGGGGCAGGATGAAAAACTGTTTTTT.

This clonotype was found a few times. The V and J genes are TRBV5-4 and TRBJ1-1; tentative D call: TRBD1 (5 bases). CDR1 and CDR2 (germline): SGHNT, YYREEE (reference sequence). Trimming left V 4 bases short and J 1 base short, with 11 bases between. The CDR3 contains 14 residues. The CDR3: CASSPRGENTEAFF. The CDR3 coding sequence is TGTGCCAGCAGCCCTCGGGGGGAGAACACTGAAGCTTTCTTT.

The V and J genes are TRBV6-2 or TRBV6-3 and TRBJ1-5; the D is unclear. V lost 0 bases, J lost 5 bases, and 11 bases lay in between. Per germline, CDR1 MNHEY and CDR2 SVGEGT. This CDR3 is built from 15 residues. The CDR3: CASSYSTAIHQPQHF. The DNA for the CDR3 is TGTGCCAGCAGTTACTCGACGGCCATACATCAGCCCCAGCATTTT.

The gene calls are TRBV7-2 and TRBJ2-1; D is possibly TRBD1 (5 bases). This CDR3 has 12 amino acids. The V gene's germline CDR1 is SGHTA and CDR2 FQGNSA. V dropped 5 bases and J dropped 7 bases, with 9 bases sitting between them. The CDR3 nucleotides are TGTGCCAGCAGCAGACAGAGAAATGAGCAGTTCTTC. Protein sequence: CASSRQRNEQFF.

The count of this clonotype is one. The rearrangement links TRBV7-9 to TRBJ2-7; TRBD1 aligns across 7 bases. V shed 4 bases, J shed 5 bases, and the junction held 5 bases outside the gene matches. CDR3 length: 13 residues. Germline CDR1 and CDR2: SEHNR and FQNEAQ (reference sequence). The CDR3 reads CASSSGQADEQYV. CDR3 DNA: TGTGCCAGCAGCTCCGGACAGGCGGACGAGCAGTACGTC.

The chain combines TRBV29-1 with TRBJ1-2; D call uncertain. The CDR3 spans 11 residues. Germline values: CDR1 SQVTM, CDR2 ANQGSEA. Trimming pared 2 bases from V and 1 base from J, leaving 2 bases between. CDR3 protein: CSVEINYGYTF. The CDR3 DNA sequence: TGCAGCGTTGAAATTAACTATGGCTACACCTTC.

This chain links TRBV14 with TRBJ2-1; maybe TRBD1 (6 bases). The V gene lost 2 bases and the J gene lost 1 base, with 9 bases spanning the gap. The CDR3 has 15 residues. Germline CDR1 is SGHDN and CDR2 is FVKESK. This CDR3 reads CASSQIGGSYNEQFF. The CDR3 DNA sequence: TGTGCCAGCAGCCAAATAGGGGGTTCCTACAATGAGCAGTTCTTC.

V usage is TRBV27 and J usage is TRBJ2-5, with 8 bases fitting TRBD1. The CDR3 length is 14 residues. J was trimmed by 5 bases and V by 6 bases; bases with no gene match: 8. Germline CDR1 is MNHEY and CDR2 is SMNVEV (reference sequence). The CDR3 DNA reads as TGTGCCAGCAGGGGACAGGTACACCTGGAGACCCAGTACTTC. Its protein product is CASRGQVHLETQYF.

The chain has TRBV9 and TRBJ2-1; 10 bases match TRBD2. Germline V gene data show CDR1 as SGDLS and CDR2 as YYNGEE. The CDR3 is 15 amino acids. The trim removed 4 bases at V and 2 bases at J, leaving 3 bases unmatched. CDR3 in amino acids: CASSLSGGPYNEQFF. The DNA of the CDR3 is TGTGCCAGCAGCCTTAGCGGGGGGCCCTACAATGAGCAGTTCTTC.

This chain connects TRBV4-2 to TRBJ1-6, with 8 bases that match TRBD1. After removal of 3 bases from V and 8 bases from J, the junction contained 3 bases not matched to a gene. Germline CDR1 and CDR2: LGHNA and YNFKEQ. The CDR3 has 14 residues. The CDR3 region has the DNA TGTGCCAGCAGCCAGCCGGACAGGGATTCACCCCTCCACTTT. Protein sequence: CASSQPDRDSPLHF.